The 9 T cell receptor beta chains below were found in one sample sequenced in a study of blood T cell repertoires in COVID-19 (dated by TCRdb to the early 2020s). Receptor amplification or capture employed the immunoSEQ multiplex PCR assay. The source is immuneACCESS, and TCRdb retained only in-frame sequences with V and J called. Part of the clones is not carried over; for the studies checked, unresolved V genes explain less than half of this, and the remainder is unexplained. The sample profile shows approximately 29,000 clones; 93% of them were found once. The leading ten clones occupy approximately 0.78% of the sample. The specimen was peripheral blood. These receptors were taken from a woman between 70 and 85 years old with COVID-19, enrolled during active disease.

This sequence joins TRBV7-6 and TRBJ2-1; 7 nucleotides match TRBD2. CDR1 is SGHVS, CDR2 FNYEAQ, per germline. J lost 4 bases, V lost 2 bases, and 11 bases had no gene match. This CDR3 has 17 residues. This CDR3 is CASSLSLRGRGYNEQFF. The DNA for the CDR3 is TGTGCCAGCAGCTTAAGCCTACGCGGGAGAGGTTACAATGAGCAGTTCTTC.

In this sample, this clone turned up once. The chain is built from TRBV2 and TRBJ2-1, with D unclear. Trimming left V 6 bases short and J 2 bases short, with 14 bases between. The V gene's germline CDR1 is SNHLY and CDR2 FYNNEI. The CDR3 has 15 amino acids. The CDR3 DNA reads as TGTGCCAGCAGGCCGGGTGTGGAACCCTACAATGAGCAGTTCTTC. Protein product: CASRPGVEPYNEQFF.

The gene calls are TRBV19 and TRBJ1-5; D gene ambiguous. The CDR3 totals 15 residues. The germline V gene has CDR1 LNHDA and CDR2 SQIVND (reference sequence). The V end was cut by 6 bases, the J end by 4 bases, with 16 bases between. The CDR3 region is CASRPTFSTNQPQHF. As DNA, the CDR3 is TGTGCCAGTAGACCTACTTTTAGTACTAATCAGCCCCAGCATTTT. The full variable domain, its missing parts supplied by reference TRBV19 and TRBJ1-5, is DGGITQSPKYLFRKEGQNVTLSCEQNLNHDAMYWYRQDPGQGLRLIYYSQIVNDFQKGDIAEGYSVSREKKESFPLTVTSAQKNPTAFYLCASRPTFSTNQPQHFGDGTRLSIL.

The gene calls are TRBV10-3 and TRBJ2-7; 7 bases agree with TRBD2. Germline lookup yields CDR1 ENHRY and CDR2 SYGVKD. V shed 6 bases, J shed 2 bases, and the junction held 7 bases outside the gene matches. The CDR3 has 14 amino acids. Here the CDR3 DNA reads TGTGCCATCAGGACTAGCAGGAACCCCTACGAGCAGTACTTC. Protein: CAIRTSRNPYEQYF.

The V and J genes are TRBV28 and TRBJ1-1; 8 bases match TRBD1. CDR1 is MDHEN, CDR2 SYDVKM, per germline. With V trimmed by 3 bases and J by 5 bases, 2 bases remained unmatched. The CDR3 covers 13 residues. The CDR3 reads CASSFRQGTEAFF. The CDR3 nucleotides are TGTGCCAGCAGTTTCCGACAGGGGACTGAAGCTTTCTTT.

This clone was seen a single time. The J gene is TRBJ1-1, the V gene TRBV3-1 (or the pseudogene TRBV3-2), with 9 bases identical to TRBD1. CDR3 length equals 14 residues. Germline-derived CDR1 and CDR2 are LGHDT and YNNKEL (reference sequence). The ends lost 5 bases at V and 9 bases at J; junction bases unmatched: 10. CDR3 sequence (DNA): TGTGCCAGCAGCAGACCGGGACAGGGTTTTCAAGCTTTCTTT. It specifies CASSRPGQGFQAFF.

A single count supports this clone. The chain is built from TRBV7-8 and TRBJ1-5; 7 positions agree with TRBD1. V trimming: 5 bases; J trimming: 0 bases; junction bases outside the gene matches: 4. The germline CDR1 and CDR2 sequences are SGHVS and FQNEAQ. The CDR3 is 15 residues long. CDR3 in DNA: TGTGCCAGCAGCCTACAGGGGAATAGCAATCAGCCCCAGCATTTT. Protein sequence: CASSLQGNSNQPQHF.

The V gene is TRBV29-1, the J gene TRBJ1-1, with TRBD1 identical over 8 bases. V trimming: 7 bases; J trimming: 5 bases; junction bases outside the gene matches: 15. CDR1 SQVTM and CDR2 ANQGSEA come from the germline V gene. CDR3 length equals 15 residues. CDR3 loop: CSAGVTGDVGTEAFF. The CDR3 coding sequence is TGCAGCGCGGGGGTGACAGGGGACGTAGGGACTGAAGCTTTCTTT.

The genes are TRBV10-3 and TRBJ1-2, with TRBD1 matching over 12 bases. This CDR3 region has 15 residues. Trimming removed 5 bases from V and 6 bases from J; junction bases left unmatched: 7. Germline V gene lookup returns CDR1 ENHRY and CDR2 SYGVKD. The CDR3 nucleotides are TGTGCCATCAGTCAATCCGGGACAGGGGGCGATGGCTACACCTTC. As protein: CAISQSGTGGDGYTF.